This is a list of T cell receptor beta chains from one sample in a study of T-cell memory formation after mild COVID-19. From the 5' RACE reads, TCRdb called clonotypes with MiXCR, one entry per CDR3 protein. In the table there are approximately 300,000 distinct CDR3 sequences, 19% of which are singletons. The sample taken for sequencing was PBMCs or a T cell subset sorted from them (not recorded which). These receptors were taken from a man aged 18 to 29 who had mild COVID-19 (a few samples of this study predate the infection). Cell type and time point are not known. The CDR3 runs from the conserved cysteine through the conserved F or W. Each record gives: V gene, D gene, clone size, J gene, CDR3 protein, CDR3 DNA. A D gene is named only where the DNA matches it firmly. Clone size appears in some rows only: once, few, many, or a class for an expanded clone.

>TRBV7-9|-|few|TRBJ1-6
CASRYTGSDSPLHF
TGTGCCAGCAGGTATACAGGGTCGGACTCACCCCTCCACTTT
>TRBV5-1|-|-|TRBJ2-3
CASTGEDTQYF
TGCGCCAGCACCGGGGAAGATACGCAGTATTTT
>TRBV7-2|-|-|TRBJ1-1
CASSPSGGEAFF
TGTGCCAGCAGCCCTTCCGGGGGGGAAGCTTTCTTT
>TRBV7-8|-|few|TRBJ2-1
CASSPSQNPQFF
TGTGCCAGCAGCCCCTCTCAGAATCCTCAGTTCTTC
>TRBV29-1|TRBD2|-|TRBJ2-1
CSVELAGNEQFF
TGCAGCGTTGAGCTAGCGGGCAATGAGCAGTTCTTC
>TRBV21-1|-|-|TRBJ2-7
CASSKGGARGEPGSYEQYF
TGTGCCAGCAGCAAAGGGGGGGCCCGGGGCGAACCCGGCTCCTACGAGCAGTACTTC
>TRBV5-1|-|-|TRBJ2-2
CASSFHELNTGELFF
TGCGCCAGCAGCTTTCATGAACTGAACACCGGGGAGCTGTTTTTT
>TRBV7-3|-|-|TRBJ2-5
CASSSQGGLQETQYF
TGTGCCAGCAGCTCTCAAGGGGGACTCCAAGAGACCCAGTACTTC
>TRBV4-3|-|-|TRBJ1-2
CASSQVGRRKGGYTF
TGCGCCAGCAGCCAAGTGGGACGTAGAAAGGGAGGCTACACCTTC
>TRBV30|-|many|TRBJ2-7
CAWSVDRYEQYF
TGTGCCTGGAGTGTGGATCGATACGAGCAGTACTTC
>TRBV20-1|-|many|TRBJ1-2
CSAGPGYGKGYTF
TGCAGTGCTGGACCCGGCTACGGGAAAGGCTACACCTTC
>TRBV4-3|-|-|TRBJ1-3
CASSQPGSSGNTIYF
TGCGCCAGCAGCCAACCCGGCAGCTCTGGAAACACCATATATTTT
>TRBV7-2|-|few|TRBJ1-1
CASSLVAGLGYTETFF
TGTGCCAGCAGCTTAGTGGCAGGATTGGGCTACACTGAAACTTTCTTT
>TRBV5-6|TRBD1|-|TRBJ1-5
CASSGGQGAQQPQHF
TGTGCCAGCAGTGGGGGACAGGGGGCACAGCAGCCCCAGCATTTT
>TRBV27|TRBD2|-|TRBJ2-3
CASLPSVGGTTDTQYF
TGTGCCAGCCTACCTAGCGTCGGGGGGACCACAGATACGCAGTATTTT
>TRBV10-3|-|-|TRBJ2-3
CAAGTVATDTQYF
TGTGCCGCGGGGACAGTTGCCACAGATACGCAGTATTTT
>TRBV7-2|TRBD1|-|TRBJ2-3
CASSSRDRTQYF
TGTGCCAGCAGCTCCCGGGACAGGACGCAGTATTTT
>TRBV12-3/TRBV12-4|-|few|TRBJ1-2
CASSTRDGGYGYTF
TGTGCCAGCAGTACCCGGGATGGGGGCTATGGCTACACCTTC
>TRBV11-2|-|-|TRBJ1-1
CASSGQPNTEAFF
TGTGCCAGCAGCGGACAGCCGAACACTGAAGCTTTCTTT
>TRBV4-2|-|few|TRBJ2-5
CASSQERAAETQYF
TGTGCCAGCAGCCAAGAAAGGGCGGCGGAGACCCAGTACTTC
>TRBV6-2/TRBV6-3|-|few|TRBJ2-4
CASSRQVPNIQYF
TGTGCCAGCAGCCGCCAGGTGCCAAACATTCAGTACTTC
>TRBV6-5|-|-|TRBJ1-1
CASSLQRGSTEAFF
TGTGCCAGCAGCCTACAACGGGGGTCCACTGAAGCTTTCTTT
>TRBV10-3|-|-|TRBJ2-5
CAISGPGETQYF
TGTGCCATCAGTGGACCGGGGGAGACCCAGTACTTC